The 2 T cell receptor beta chains reported below all come from one sample, sequenced in a study of shared clonotypes between healthy human individuals. The method was immunoSEQ multiplex PCR; TCRdb's version includes in-frame clones alone and lacks a portion of them. The sample has about 2.1 million clones, about 92% seen once; the top ten hold approximately 1.7%. The naive CD8 fraction comprised CD45RO-negative cells positively selected for CCR7 and excluded terminally differentiated effector memory CD45RA+ cells. The sequencing sample was made of naive CD8+ T cells from PBMCs. The receptors stem from a man aged 18-30 years in good health. Some clones in this sample may be carry-over from other donors' samples.

V usage is TRBV4-2 and J usage is TRBJ2-1; 8 bases are shared with TRBD2. Germline V gene sequence: CDR1 LGHNA, CDR2 YNFKEQ. The V and J ends lost 3 bases and 8 bases, in that order; junction bases with no gene match: 18. The CDR3 runs to 18 residues. The CDR3 reads CASSQKTGTRSRSDEQFF. In DNA, the CDR3 is TGTGCCAGCAGCCAGAAAACCGGGACTAGATCGCGTAGCGATGAGCAGTTCTTC.

V and J are TRBV10-1 and TRBJ2-2; D may be TRBD1 or TRBD2 (5 bases each). Germline loops: CDR1 WNHNN, CDR2 SYGVQD (reference sequence). The CDR3 runs 14 residues. The ends were cut back, 9 bases at V and 4 bases at J, with 15 bases in the middle. The CDR3 sequence is CARMGDEATGELFF. CDR3 coding DNA: TGCGCCAGAATGGGGGATGAGGCCACCGGGGAGCTGTTTTTT.